This T cell receptor (beta chain) was captured in a study of Ad26.COV2.S vaccination and SARS-CoV-2 variants. For the study at large: Participant was drawn from the COV1001 Ad26.COV2.S trial arm. Each vaccinee took Ad26.COV2.S intramuscularly, once or twice 56 days apart. Study findings and constraints: Ad26.COV2.S recipients had broader spike-specific TCRs (P = 0.0014).

Assay: immunoSEQ multiplex PCR; the TCRdb copy retains only in-frame clones and omits some. The sample lists about 440,000 clones; less than 95% were seen once. Germline CDR1 is ENHRY and CDR2 is SYGVKD. The V segment lost 10 bases and the J segment 5 bases; nucleotides outside the gene matches: 5. This CDR3 region has 11 residues. This clone was detected only a few times. Its antigen is as yet unknown. The treatment: around 19 received Ad26.COV2.S at low or high dose, single or two shots; about 5 received placebo; per-sample allocation not given. It was on day 63 after the first vaccine or placebo injection that samples were taken.

Here the sequenced sample was peripheral blood, taken in a trial of Ad26.COV2.S vaccine versus placebo. The clonotype originates from a person aged 18-65 years who received the Ad26.COV2.S COVID-19 vaccine or a placebo. The V and J genes are TRBV10-3 and TRBJ2-7, with TRBD1 identical over 7 bases. CDR3 DNA: TGTGCCACCAAGACAGGGAACGAGCAGTACTTC. Encoded protein: CATKTGNEQYF.